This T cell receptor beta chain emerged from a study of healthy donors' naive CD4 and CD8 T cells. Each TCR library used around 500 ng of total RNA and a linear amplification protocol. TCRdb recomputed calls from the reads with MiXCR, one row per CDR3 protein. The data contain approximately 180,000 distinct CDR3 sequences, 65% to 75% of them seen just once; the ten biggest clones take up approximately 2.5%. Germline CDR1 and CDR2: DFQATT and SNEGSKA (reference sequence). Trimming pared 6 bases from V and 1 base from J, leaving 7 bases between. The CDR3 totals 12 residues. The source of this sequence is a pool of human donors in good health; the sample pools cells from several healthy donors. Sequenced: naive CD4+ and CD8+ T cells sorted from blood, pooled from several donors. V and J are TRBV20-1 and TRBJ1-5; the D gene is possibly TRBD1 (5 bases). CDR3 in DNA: TGCAGTGCAAGGACAAGCAATCAGCCCCAGCATTTT. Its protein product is CSARTSNQPQHF.